This T cell receptor (beta chain) was found in a study of OX40 agonist ivuxolimab in advanced cancers. Background for the entire study: Ivuxolimab was a fully human IgG2 agonistic monoclonal antibody targeting the costimulatory receptor OX40 (CD134). Peripheral TCRbeta sequencing aimed to test whether ivuxolimab altered TCR sequence diversity and caused clonal T-cell expansion. Intravenous ivuxolimab was administered to patients every 2 weeks at six dose levels: 0.01, 0.1, 0.3, 1.5, 3 and 10 mg/kg. In the dose-escalation cohort, approximately 82% of patients were male, and the mean age was approximately 60 years with a range of roughly 20 to 85. Partial responses occurred in three dose-escalation patients: two with cutaneous melanoma and one with hepatocellular carcinoma. Of the approximately 50 dose-escalation patients, hepatocellular carcinoma was present in roughly 19, melanoma in some 15, renal cell carcinoma in 9 and head and neck cancer in 9. The monotherapy dose-escalation portion (N of about 50 patients) of the phase I ivuxolimab trial is reported in the paper. Prior anti-PD-1, anti-PD-L1 or anti-CTLA-4 therapy was permitted, and 35% to 40% of dose-escalation patients had received checkpoint inhibitors. Broader findings and caveats from the paper: Low levels of normalized T-cell clonal expansion were also seen in some nonresponding patients. At doses from 0.1 to 3.0 mg/kg, clonal expansion was seen in both CD4+ and CD8+ blood T cells between baseline and week 6. In the 0.1-3.0 mg/kg groups, partial responders were among the patients with the lowest normalized peripheral clonal expansion, particularly in CD8+ T cells. Antigen specificity was not determined for the clonally expanded peripheral T cells. On average, CD8+ T cells showed more expanded clones than CD4+ T cells after ivuxolimab.

The trial excluded patients who had a history of autoimmune disease or who were on systemic immunosuppression. Peripheral blood for TCR sequencing was drawn from every dose cohort at baseline, at cycle 4 day 1 and at cycle 7 day 1. The samples were taken from a phase I, first-in-human, multicenter, open-label dose-escalation trial of ivuxolimab. Adults with locally advanced or metastatic melanoma, renal cell carcinoma, hepatocellular carcinoma or head and neck squamous cell carcinoma were enrolled in the trial. CD4+ and CD8+ T cells were sorted separately from peripheral blood before TCR sequencing. With respect to this clone: There is no known antigen for this receptor. No base quality values were provided; no much bigger clone lies one nucleotide off.

For sequencing of the TCRbeta CDR3 region, genomic DNA was extracted from the sorted cells. The immunoSEQ Assay was used for sequencing of TCRbeta CDR3 regions. Entries here come from immuneACCESS through TCRdb and include only in-frame sequences with V and J called. Some clones fail to appear in such tables; in the studies checked, an unresolved V gene covers under half of the shortfall, and the cause of the remainder is unknown. Recorded for this sample are roughly 97,000 clones; approximately 90% of them occurred a single time. Roughly 0.8% of the sample is taken by the ten largest. The cysteine opens and the phenylalanine closes a CDR3 of 15 amino acids. The kept DNA is CDR3 alone, 45 bases in frame from the first base. The CDR1 and CDR2 encoded by the germline V gene are KGHSH and LQKENI. At the junction V is shortened by 1 base and J by 0 bases, with 7 bases in between.

Sequenced here: CD4+ or CD8+ T cells sorted from blood, sampled in a trial of the OX40 agonist ivuxolimab. The receptor's source is an adult with an advanced solid tumor such as melanoma, head and neck, liver or kidney cancer. This chain is built from TRBV18 and TRBJ1-5, with a weak D call of TRBD1 (5 bases match). The bases read TGTGCCAGCTCACCACTCGGACATAGCAATCAGCCCCAGCATTTT. Protein translation: CASSPLGHSNQPQHF. The CDR3 plus the reference TRBV18 and TRBJ1-5 genes for the other parts give the full variable domain: NAGVMQNPRHLVRRRGQEARLRCSPMKGHSHVYWYRQLPEEGLKFMVYLQKENIIDESGMPKERFSAEFPKEGPSILRIQQVVRGDSAAYFCASSPLGHSNQPQHFGDGTRLSIL.